The clone carrying this T cell receptor beta chain was found a few times. Loaded into unsorted PBMC replicate PCRs was around 300 ng DNA, 25,000 to 35,000 T cell genomes. Some clones are missing from TCRdb's copy, which holds only in-frame ones; the method was immunoSEQ multiplex PCR. The sample has around 500,000 clones, 60% to 85% seen once. The V gene end was trimmed by 6 bases and the J gene end by 12 bases; junction bases not matched to a gene: 12. CDR1 and CDR2 (germline): MGHRA, YSYEKL. The CDR3 is made up of 15 amino acids. The data were taken from a study of shared clonotypes between healthy human individuals.

The source of this sequence is a woman aged 40 to 50 in good health. Some clones in this sample may be carry-over from other donors' samples. The chain carries TRBV4-1 and TRBJ2-1; TRBD2 matches 12 bases. The specimen sequenced was PBMCs. The CDR3 loop reads CASRQTSGSAPRQFF. The CDR3 region has the DNA TGCGCCAGCAGACAGACTAGCGGGAGCGCCCCTAGGCAGTTCTTC.